Following are 16 T cell receptor beta chains from one sample sequenced in a study of blood T cell repertoires in COVID-19. Clones were sequenced by immunoSEQ multiplex PCR, and TCRdb holds only the in-frame ones, with some missing. The repertoire has about 14,000 clones, roughly 80% of them found once; the top ten carry around 23%. Sequencing was done on a sample of peripheral blood. The origin of the receptors is a woman aged 60-75 years with acute or convalescent COVID-19.

J is TRBJ2-7 and V is TRBV5-3; no reliable D call. TRBV5-3 is an open reading frame whose function is uncertain. The CDR3 is 14 amino acids. V lost 0 bases and J lost 0, with 7 bases in between. The CDR3 reads CARSLAHNSYEQYF. The CDR3, as DNA: TGTGCCAGAAGCTTGGCCCACAACTCCTACGAGCAGTACTTC.

The rearrangement uses TRBV19 and TRBJ1-5; D is perhaps TRBD1 (5 bases). CDR1 and CDR2 from the germline V gene are LNHDA and SQIVND (reference sequence). The CDR3 spans 15 residues. Deletions cut 7 bases from V and 1 base from J, with 14 bases between. DNA for the CDR3: TGTGCCAGTACCCGGGGGGGAAACAGCAATCAGCCCCAGCATTTT. It translates to CASTRGGNSNQPQHF.

The chain employs TRBV6-5 and TRBJ1-1, with 9 bases matching TRBD1. Germline V lookup: CDR1 MNHEY, CDR2 SVGAGI. This CDR3 has 14 amino acids. V shed 6 bases and J 5 bases; nucleotides not matched to a gene: 7. The CDR3 loop is CASRQRQGVTEAFF. The DNA for the CDR3 is TGTGCCAGCAGACAAAGACAGGGGGTGACTGAAGCTTTCTTT.

The chain uses TRBV18 and TRBJ2-7; 7 nucleotides agree with TRBD1. The germline CDR1 and CDR2 sequences are KGHSH and LQKENI. CDR3 length: 14 amino acids. V trimming: 1 base; J trimming: 3 bases; junction bases outside the gene matches: 3. CDR3 in DNA: TGTGCCAGCTCACCACAGGGGGCCGGCTACGAGCAGTACTTC. It yields the protein CASSPQGAGYEQYF.

The chain joins TRBV18 to TRBJ1-1; 7 nucleotides line up with TRBD1. With V trimmed by 3 bases and J by 6 bases, 7 bases remained unmatched. CDR3 length: 14 amino acids. Germline assignment: CDR1 KGHSH and CDR2 LQKENI. The CDR3 DNA follows: TGTGCCAGCTCACCTCGGACAGGCGACTCTGAAGCTTTCTTT. The encoded protein is CASSPRTGDSEAFF. Supplemented by reference TRBV18 and TRBJ1-1, the full variable domain reads NAGVMQNPRHLVRRRGQEARLRCSPMKGHSHVYWYRQLPEEGLKFMVYLQKENIIDESGMPKERFSAEFPKEGPSILRIQQVVRGDSAAYFCASSPRTGDSEAFFGQGTRLTVV.

The chain combines TRBV19 with TRBJ1-3; D gene ambiguous. Trimming took 5 bases from V and 0 from J, leaving 11 bases between them. The CDR3 totals 15 residues. Germline V lookup: CDR1 LNHDA, CDR2 SQIVND (reference sequence). CDR3 loop: CASSPPGDSGNTIYF. DNA of the CDR3: TGTGCCAGTAGTCCGCCGGGAGACTCTGGAAACACCATATATTTT.

CDR3 nucleotide sequence: TGTGCCAGCAGCTCGACTGCCGAGCAGTTCTTC. Translating it yields CASSSTAEQFF. The rearrangement uses TRBV11-2 and TRBJ2-1; D is undetermined. The germline gives CDR1 SGHAT, CDR2 FQNNGV. CDR3 length: 11 amino acids. The ends were cut back, 4 bases at V and 10 bases at J, with 8 bases in the middle.

This chain connects TRBV28 to TRBJ2-3; D not certain. Germline CDR1 is MDHEN and CDR2 is SYDVKM. The V end lost 2 bases, the J end lost 7 bases, and 4 bases lay between the germline ends. This CDR3 has 11 residues. The CDR3 region is CASSLQYTQYF. The CDR3 DNA follows: TGTGCCAGCAGTTTACAGTATACGCAGTATTTT. Filled out from reference TRBV28 and TRBJ2-3, the complete variable domain reads DVKVTQSSRYLVKRTGEKVFLECVQDMDHENMFWYRQDPGLGLRLIYFSYDVKMKEKGDIPEGYSVSREKKERFSLILESASTNQTSMYLCASSLQYTQYFGPGTRLTVL.

The J gene is TRBJ2-1, the V gene TRBV11-2, with 9 bases fitting TRBD2. Germline lookup yields CDR1 SGHAT and CDR2 FQNNGV. After removal of 5 bases from V and 3 bases from J, the junction contained 8 bases not matched to a gene. This CDR3 is 16 amino acids long. The CDR3 here is CASSPSLAGDYNEQFF. DNA for the CDR3: TGTGCCAGCAGCCCATCCTTAGCGGGGGACTACAATGAGCAGTTCTTC.

V is TRBV6-5 and J is TRBJ1-2; 8 bases agree with TRBD1. Losses at the gene ends were 5 bases for V and 4 bases for J; bases not matched to a gene: 6. Germline V gives CDR1 MNHEY, CDR2 SVGAGI. The length of the CDR3 is 14 residues. Here the CDR3 DNA reads TGTGCCAGCAGTCCAGGGGGCTTCGGCTATGGCTACACCTTC. Translation gives CASSPGGFGYGYTF.

The chain recombines TRBV19 with TRBJ1-1; D is unclear. The V gene's germline CDR1 is LNHDA and CDR2 SQIVND (reference sequence). This CDR3 contains 14 residues. Trimming cost V 6 bases and J 1 base, with 12 bases left between them. Here the CDR3 reads CASSLQFRNTEAFF. CDR3 DNA: TGTGCCAGTAGCCTCCAATTTAGGAACACTGAAGCTTTCTTT.

The chain joins TRBV5-1 to TRBJ2-1, with a possible D match to TRBD2 (5 bases). Germline CDR1 and CDR2: SGHRS and YFSETQ. The V gene lost 3 bases and the J gene lost 4 bases, with 14 bases spanning the gap. The CDR3 contains 15 residues. The CDR3 is CASSSADGEYNEQFF. The CDR3 nucleotides read TGCGCCAGCAGCTCAGCGGACGGAGAATACAATGAGCAGTTCTTC.

The V and J genes are TRBV19 and TRBJ2-2, with 10 nucleotides matching TRBD1. The CDR3 has 18 residues. Germline V lookup: CDR1 LNHDA, CDR2 SQIVND (reference sequence). Unmatched junction bases numbered 8, after V lost 3 bases and J lost 1 base. CDR3 sequence: CASSIGTGALRNTGELFF. The DNA for the CDR3 is TGTGCCAGTAGTATCGGGACAGGGGCCCTACGGAACACCGGGGAGCTGTTTTTT. Full variable domain (remainder filled in from reference TRBV19 and TRBJ2-2): DGGITQSPKYLFRKEGQNVTLSCEQNLNHDAMYWYRQDPGQGLRLIYYSQIVNDFQKGDIAEGYSVSREKKESFPLTVTSAQKNPTAFYLCASSIGTGALRNTGELFFGEGSRLTVL.

The chain links TRBV6-6 to TRBJ1-6; D may be TRBD1 (6 bases). The CDR3 extends over 15 amino acids. V lost 7 bases and J lost 5, with 15 bases in between. Per the germline V gene, CDR1 is MNHNY and CDR2 is SVGAGI (reference sequence). The CDR3 nucleotides are TGTGCCAGCACCATCGGGGGGGGCAATAATTCACCCCTCCACTTT. As protein: CASTIGGGNNSPLHF.

The rearrangement uses TRBV29-1 and TRBJ2-5; 8 bases match TRBD2. With 8 bases clipped from V and 5 bases from J, the junction kept 13 bases outside the gene matches. Germline lookup yields CDR1 SQVTM and CDR2 ANQGSEA. CDR3 size: 14 residues. CDR3 protein: CSLSRTSFVETQYF. As DNA, the CDR3 is TGCAGCCTTTCTCGGACTAGCTTCGTTGAGACCCAGTACTTC.

The chain joins TRBV24-1 to TRBJ1-4, with TRBD1 matching over 7 bases. V lost 4 bases, J lost 5 bases, and 6 bases stayed unmatched. There are 15 residues in the CDR3. The V gene's germline CDR1 is KGHDR and CDR2 SFDVKD. The CDR3 coding sequence is TGTGCCACCAGTGACCCAGGGGGAGACAATGAAAAACTGTTTTTT. Translated: CATSDPGGDNEKLFF.